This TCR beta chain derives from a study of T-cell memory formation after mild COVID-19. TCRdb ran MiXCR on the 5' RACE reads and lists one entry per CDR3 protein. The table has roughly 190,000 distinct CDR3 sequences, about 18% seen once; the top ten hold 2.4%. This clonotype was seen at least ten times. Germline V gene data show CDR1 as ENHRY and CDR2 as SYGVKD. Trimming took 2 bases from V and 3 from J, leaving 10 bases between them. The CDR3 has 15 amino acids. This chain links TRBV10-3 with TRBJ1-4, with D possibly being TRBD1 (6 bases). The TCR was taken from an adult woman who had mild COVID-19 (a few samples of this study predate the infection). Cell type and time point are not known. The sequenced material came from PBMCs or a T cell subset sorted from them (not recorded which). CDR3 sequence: CAISEEGGSNEKLFF. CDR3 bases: TGTGCCATCAGTGAGGAAGGGGGATCTAATGAAAAACTGTTTTTT.